The subject of this entry is one T cell receptor (beta chain). What it binds is unknown. Mismatch with germline at one junction end may stem from a read error. The sample originates from a study of tumor-infiltrating lymphocytes in primary liver carcinoma. The overall study: Patients, male and female, were 30 to 69 years old. Spanning 4.2 to 10 cm, the tumors were T1-T3 N0M0. Study outcomes and limitations: Tumors carried a top-250-clone fraction significantly exceeding that of blood (p = 0.039). Among the pair types, tumor region pairs showed more overlap than tumor-adjacent and tumor-blood pairs.

This CDR3 is 16 amino acids long. The V gene's germline CDR1 is SQVTM and CDR2 ANQGSEA. Investigators took RNA and DNA out together from 20-30 mg of unsorted bulk tissue. Making TCR beta cDNA involved around 510 ng total RNA and a constant-region primer. Sequencing libraries for TCR beta derived from three nested multiplex PCR rounds that used slightly modified ARM-PCR. Use of TRBV1-TRBV30 forward primers with a C-beta reverse primer characterized the first two PCR rounds, which lasted roughly 11 cycles each. TCRdb re-derived calls from the multiplex PCR reads in MiXCR, one entry per CDR3 protein. The data show fewer than 85,000 distinct CDR3 sequences, 69% seen once.

Sequenced sample: tumor-adjacent normal liver tissue. This TCR derives from a middle-aged man with primary liver carcinoma and hepatitis B virus infection. The chain couples TRBV29-1 to TRBJ2-5, with TRBD1 identical over 7 bases. CDR3: CNVEEEYGTVQETRYF. The CDR3 DNA reads as TGCAACGTTGAAGAGGAATACGGGACAGTCCAAGAGACCCGGTACTTC.